The rows below give T cell receptor beta chains drawn from one sample of a study of cytomegalovirus exposure and HLA in healthy donors. Using immunoSEQ multiplex PCR, the repertoire was profiled, and TCRdb retains in-frame clones only, with some absent. The listing contains tens of thousands of clones. The sequenced sample was PBMCs. The receptors derive from a woman in her twenties or thirties in good health and CMV-seronegative. Both conserved end residues are part of each CDR3. The order of the fields is J gene, V gene, D gene, CDR3 DNA, CDR3 protein. The D gene is left open where the match is weak.

TRBJ2-1	TRBV6-5	.	TGTGCCAGCAGTGCAAAGTGGAGGGATGAGCAGTTCTTC	CASSAKWRDEQFF
TRBJ1-1	TRBV7-2	.	TGTGCCAGCAGCCCTAGACCGGGGGGAAACACTGAAGCTTTCTTT	CASSPRPGGNTEAFF
TRBJ2-2	TRBV19	TRBD1	TGTGCCAGTAGTATGTTTGGGACAGGGAACACCGGGGAGCTGTTTTTT	CASSMFGTGNTGELFF
TRBJ1-1	TRBV18	TRBD1	TGTGCCAGCTCACCATTTACAGGGGGTGGGACTGAAGCTTTCTTT	CASSPFTGGGTEAFF
TRBJ2-5	TRBV5-1	TRBD2	TGCGCCAGCAGCTTGGCAACTAGCGGAAGATCGGAAGAGACCCAGTACTTC	CASSLATSGRSEETQYF
TRBJ1-2	TRBV30	TRBD1	TGTGCCGGGAGTGTACGGGGACAGGGGGCTGGGGGCTACACCTTC	CAGSVRGQGAGGYTF
TRBJ1-2	TRBV28	TRBD1	TGTGCCAGCAGTTTTACCGGGACAGCGGGTGGCTACACCTTC	CASSFTGTAGGYTF
TRBJ2-1	TRBV7-2	.	TGTGCCAGCAGCTTTAATGACCTCGGCGGAGTGAATGAGCAGTTCTTC	CASSFNDLGGVNEQFF
TRBJ2-5	TRBV30	.	TGTGCCTGGACCGACCCCGGGACATCCGAGACCCAGTACTTC	CAWTDPGTSETQYF
TRBJ1-1	TRBV7-9	.	TGTGCCAGCAGCTCTGAGAAACCAGGGGAGGCTTTCTTT	CASSSEKPGEAFF
TRBJ2-5	TRBV7-2	TRBD2	TGTGCCAGCAGCCCAGGACTAGCACGAGAGACCCAGTACTTC	CASSPGLARETQYF
TRBJ2-7	TRBV6-5	.	TGTGCCAGCAGGTCTAGGACACACTACGAGCAGTACTTC	CASRSRTHYEQYF
TRBJ2-7	TRBV9	.	TGTGCCAGCAGCGCCGGGAAGGCCGGGTACGAGCAGTACTTC	CASSAGKAGYEQYF
TRBJ1-6	TRBV6-5	TRBD1	TGTGCCAGCAGTGGGGACAGGGCCCGAAATTCACCCCTCCACTTT	CASSGDRARNSPLHF
TRBJ2-7	TRBV5-1	TRBD1	TGCGCCAGCAGCTGGACAGGGAGTGGGGACTACGAGCAGTACTTC	CASSWTGSGDYEQYF
TRBJ2-2	TRBV6-6	.	TGTGCCAGCAGGCGTGACATCCTTTCCCAGAGGGAGCTGTTTTTT	CASRRDILSQRELFF
TRBJ2-7	TRBV29-1	TRBD1	TGCAGCGTTATTGTACAGGGGAGAGGGTACGAGCAGTACTTC	CSVIVQGRGYEQYF
TRBJ2-7	TRBV2	.	TGTGCCAGCACCCACGGGGGAGTCTCAAACTACGAGCAGTACTTC	CASTHGGVSNYEQYF
TRBJ2-3	TRBV27	TRBD1	TGTGCCAGCAGTGGGGACAGGGCGGCCCATACGCAGTATTTT	CASSGDRAAHTQYF
TRBJ1-2	TRBV18	.	TGTGCCAGCTCACCAGGGGAGGACTATGGCTACACCTTC	CASSPGEDYGYTF
TRBJ1-1	TRBV30	.	TGTGCCTGGAGTCGCAGGGGTGCCACTGAAGCTTTCTTT	CAWSRRGATEAFF
TRBJ1-6	TRBV4-3	.	TGCGCCAGCAGCCAAGACCCCGGGGACTATAATTCACCCCTCCACTTT	CASSQDPGDYNSPLHF
TRBJ2-1	TRBV29-1	TRBD1	TGCAGCGAACAGGGGGATAGGAATGAGCAGTTCTTC	CSEQGDRNEQFF
TRBJ2-7	TRBV4-2	.	TGTGCCAGCAGCCAAGATTGGCCAGAGAGCGCCTACGAGCAGTACTTC	CASSQDWPESAYEQYF
TRBJ1-3	TRBV5-6	TRBD1	TGTGCCAGCAGCCTCCTGACAGGGAAGGTTACTGGAAACACCATATATTTT	CASSLLTGKVTGNTIYF
TRBJ2-3	TRBV27	.	TGTGCCAGCAGTTCAGGCCTCCCGAATACGCAGTATTTT	CASSSGLPNTQYF
TRBJ2-7	TRBV5-1	TRBD2	TGCGCCAGCAGCGGGGGACTAGCGGGGGCCTACGAGCAGTACTTC	CASSGGLAGAYEQYF
TRBJ1-5	TRBV10-3	.	TGTGCCATCAGTGAGTCTAACGGGGTCAATCAGCCCCAGCATTTT	CAISESNGVNQPQHF
TRBJ1-5	TRBV2	.	TGTGCCAGCAGTCTTGCAGTCAGTCAGCCCCAGCATTTT	CASSLAVSQPQHF
TRBJ1-4	TRBV7-8	TRBD1	TGTGCCAGCAGCCCTGGGGACAGGGATGAAAAACTGTTTTTT	CASSPGDRDEKLFF
TRBJ2-1	TRBV29-1	TRBD2	TGCAGCGTTGTTCCCCCGGGACTAGCGGTACCCCAGTTCTTC	CSVVPPGLAVPQFF
TRBJ2-1	TRBV27	TRBD1	TGTGCCAGCAGTCTTCTCAAGGGGACAGGTCCCTACAATGAGCAGTTCTTC	CASSLLKGTGPYNEQFF
TRBJ2-7	TRBV30	.	TGTGCCTGGAGTGTACTGGGGGGACGTTACGAGCAGTACTTC	CAWSVLGGRYEQYF